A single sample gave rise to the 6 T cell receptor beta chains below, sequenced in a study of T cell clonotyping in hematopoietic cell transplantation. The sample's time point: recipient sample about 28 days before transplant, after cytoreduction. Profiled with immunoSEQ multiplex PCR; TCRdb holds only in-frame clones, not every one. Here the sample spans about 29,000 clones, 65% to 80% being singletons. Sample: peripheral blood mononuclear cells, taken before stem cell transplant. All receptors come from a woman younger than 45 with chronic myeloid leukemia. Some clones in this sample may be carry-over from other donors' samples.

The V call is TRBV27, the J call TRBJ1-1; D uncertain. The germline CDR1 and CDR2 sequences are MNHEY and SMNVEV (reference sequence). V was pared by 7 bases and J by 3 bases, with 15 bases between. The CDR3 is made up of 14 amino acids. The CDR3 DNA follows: TGTGCCAGCAAGGGCGGTGGAAGGGACACTGAAGCTTTCTTT. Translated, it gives CASKGGGRDTEAFF.

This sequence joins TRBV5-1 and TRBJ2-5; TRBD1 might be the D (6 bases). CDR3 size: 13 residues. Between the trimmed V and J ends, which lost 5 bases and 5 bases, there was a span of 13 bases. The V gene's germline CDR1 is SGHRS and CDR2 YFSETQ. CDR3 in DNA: TGCGCCAGCAGTATGGGGGCCCGGGAGACCCAGTACTTC. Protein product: CASSMGARETQYF.

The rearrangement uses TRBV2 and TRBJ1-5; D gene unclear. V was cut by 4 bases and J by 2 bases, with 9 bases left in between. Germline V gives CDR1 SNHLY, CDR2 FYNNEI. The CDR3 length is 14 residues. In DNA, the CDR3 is TGTGCCAGCAGTGGGCCGCGGGGCAATCAGCCCCAGCATTTT. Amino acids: CASSGPRGNQPQHF.

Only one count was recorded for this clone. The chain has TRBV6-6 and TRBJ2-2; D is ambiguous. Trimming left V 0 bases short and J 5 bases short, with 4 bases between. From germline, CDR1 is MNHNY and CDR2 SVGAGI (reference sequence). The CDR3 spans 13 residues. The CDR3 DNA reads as TGTGCCAGCAGTTACTCGTATACCGGGGAGCTGTTTTTT. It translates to CASSYSYTGELFF.

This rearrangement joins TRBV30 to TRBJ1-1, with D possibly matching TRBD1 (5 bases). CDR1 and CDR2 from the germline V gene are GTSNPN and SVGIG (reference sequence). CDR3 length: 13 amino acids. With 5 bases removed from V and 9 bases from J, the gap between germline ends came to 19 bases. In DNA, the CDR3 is TGTGCCTGGCGCCCTCAGGGTCAGCTACAAGCTTTCTTT. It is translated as CAWRPQGQLQAFF.

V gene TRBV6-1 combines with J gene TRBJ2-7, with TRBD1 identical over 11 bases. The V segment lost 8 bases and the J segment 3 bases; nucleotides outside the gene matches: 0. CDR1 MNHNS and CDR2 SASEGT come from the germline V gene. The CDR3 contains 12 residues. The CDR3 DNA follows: TGTGCCAGCGGGACAGGGGGCTACGAGCAGTACTTC. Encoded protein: CASGTGGYEQYF.